These 6 T cell receptor beta chains were sequenced from one sample in a study of tumour-infiltrating T cells in Burkitt lymphoma. Assay used: immunoSEQ multiplex PCR; TCRdb lists only in-frame clones, some missing. This table holds some 15,000 clones, about 80% found once. The material sequenced was tumor tissue. The receptors stem from a human donor with diffuse large B-cell lymphoma.

V usage is TRBV2 and J usage is TRBJ1-2; TRBD1 might be the D (5 bases). Germline CDR1 is SNHLY and CDR2 is FYNNEI. The CDR3 loop spans 13 amino acids. The V end lost 1 base, the J end lost 8 bases, and 11 bases lay between the germline ends. DNA of the CDR3: TGTGCCAGCAGTGAAGAAGGGGCGGGGGGCTACACCTTC. It yields the protein CASSEEGAGGYTF.

This chain joins TRBV2 and TRBJ2-5, with 7 bases fitting TRBD2. The CDR3 consists of 19 residues. J was trimmed by 2 bases and V by 3 bases; bases with no gene match: 18. Germline V gene lookup returns CDR1 SNHLY and CDR2 FYNNEI. The CDR3 DNA is TGTGCCAGCAGTGAGGGGGAGGGAAGGAAGTGGGGGAGGCAAGAGACCCAGTACTTC. It translates to CASSEGEGRKWGRQETQYF. Looking up the rest from reference TRBV2 and TRBJ2-5 gives the full variable domain: EPEVTQTPSHQVTQMGQEVILRCVPISNHLYFYWYRQILGQKVEFLVSFYNNEISEKSEIFDDQFSVERPDGSNFTLKIRSTKLEDSAMYFCASSEGEGRKWGRQETQYFGPGTRLLVL.

V and J are TRBV6-5 and TRBJ1-6, with D perhaps matching TRBD1 (5 bases). Germline loops: CDR1 MNHEY, CDR2 SVGAGI. With 6 bases removed from V and 7 bases from J, the gap between germline ends came to 16 bases. The CDR3 runs to 15 residues. The CDR3 protein is CASRRMRGENSPLHF. The CDR3, as DNA: TGTGCCAGCAGGAGGATGAGAGGGGAGAATTCACCCCTCCACTTT.

This clone was detected once. The J gene is TRBJ2-7, the V gene TRBV7-2; the D gene is possibly TRBD1 (5 bases). V was shortened by 1 base and J by 3 bases, with 13 bases between the two germline ends. In germline, CDR1 is SGHTA, CDR2 FQGNSA. This CDR3 has 15 amino acids. The CDR3 region is CASSLVLGQGYEQYF. CDR3 sequence (DNA): TGTGCCAGCAGCTTAGTCTTGGGTCAGGGCTACGAGCAGTACTTC.

The chain has TRBV5-4 and TRBJ2-1; D gene ambiguous. CDR1 is SGHNT, CDR2 YYREEE, per germline (reference sequence). The CDR3 extends over 15 amino acids. V was trimmed by 3 bases and J by 7 bases, leaving 17 bases between them. The CDR3 DNA sequence: TGTGCCAGCAGCTACACTTCCTCGGACGGTAATGAGCAGTTCTTC. This translates into CASSYTSSDGNEQFF. The complete variable domain, with remaining parts taken from reference TRBV5-4 and TRBJ2-1, reads ETGVTQSPTHLIKTRGQQVTLRCSSQSGHNTVSWYQQALGQGPQFIFQYYREEENGRGNFPPRFSGLQFPNYSSELNVNALELDDSALYLCASSYTSSDGNEQFFGPGTRLTVL.

This clone has just a few counts. V and J are TRBV27 and TRBJ2-3; 14 bases map to TRBD2. Germline V gene sequence: CDR1 MNHEY, CDR2 SMNVEV (reference sequence). The J segment lost 5 bases and the V segment lost 4 bases, leaving 5 bases of the junction unmatched. The CDR3 length is 16 residues. In DNA, the CDR3 is TGTGCCAGCAGTTCGGGACTAGCGGGAGCTGGAGATACGCAGTATTTT. Translation: CASSSGLAGAGDTQYF.